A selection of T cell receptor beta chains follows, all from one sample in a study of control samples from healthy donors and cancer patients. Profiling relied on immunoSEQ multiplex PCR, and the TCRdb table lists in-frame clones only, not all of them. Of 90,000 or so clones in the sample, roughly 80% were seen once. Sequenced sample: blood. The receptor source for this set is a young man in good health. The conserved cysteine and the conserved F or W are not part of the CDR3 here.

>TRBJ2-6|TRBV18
ASSPGTSGANVLT
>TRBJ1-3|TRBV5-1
ASSPGQGTLQGNTIY
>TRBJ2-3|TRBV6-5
ASRSAFDTDTQY
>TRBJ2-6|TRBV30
AWRIRDGVHSGANVLT
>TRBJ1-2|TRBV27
ASSLKIGGFNYGYT
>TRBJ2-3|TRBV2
AGSYEADTQY
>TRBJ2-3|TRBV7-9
ASSLQAGGFDTQY
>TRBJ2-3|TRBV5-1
ASSPTYWGQGETSTDTQY
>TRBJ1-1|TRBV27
ASSLTGGLDTEAF
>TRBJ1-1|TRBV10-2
ASSESVEAF
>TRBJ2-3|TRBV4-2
ASSQDRFGDTNTDTQY
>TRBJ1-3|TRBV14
ASSQVEFGPPGNTIY
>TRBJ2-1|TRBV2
ASSRTGGSYNEQF
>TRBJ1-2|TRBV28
ASSLAGNYYGYT
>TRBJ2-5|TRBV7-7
ASSAGTSGGRRTQY
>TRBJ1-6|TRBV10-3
AISEQVGNNSPLH
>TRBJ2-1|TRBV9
ASSYGPGANNEQF
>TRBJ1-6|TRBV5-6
ASSLASGPEFPSPLH
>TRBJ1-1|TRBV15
ATSRDMGPGTEAF
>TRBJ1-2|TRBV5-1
ASSSSAQGGYGYT
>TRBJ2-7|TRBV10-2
ASSDILTYEQY
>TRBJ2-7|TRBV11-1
ASSVTGQVSYEQY
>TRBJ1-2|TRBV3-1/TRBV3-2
ASSVRTANYGYT
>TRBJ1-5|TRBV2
ASSPRTTYQPQH
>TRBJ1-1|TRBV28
ASSLMTPYEHSWAF
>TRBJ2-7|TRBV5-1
ASSLLATGYEQY
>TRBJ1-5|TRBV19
ASSQGQHSNQPQH
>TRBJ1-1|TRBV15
ATSDPNTNTEAF
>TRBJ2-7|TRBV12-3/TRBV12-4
ASSLALREGQY
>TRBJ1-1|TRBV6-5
ASSYGVVRTEAF
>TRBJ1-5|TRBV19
ASSIAGQDNQPQH
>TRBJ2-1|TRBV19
ASSHRGPHNEQF
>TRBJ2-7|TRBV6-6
ASSYSSRTGSYEQY
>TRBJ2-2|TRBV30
AWSGILGRGDTGELF
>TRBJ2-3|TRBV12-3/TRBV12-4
ASSLDRTDTQY
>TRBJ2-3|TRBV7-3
ASSLNAATAGSTDTQY
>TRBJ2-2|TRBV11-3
ASSFAGGELF
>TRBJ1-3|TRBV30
AWIGQGGPTIY
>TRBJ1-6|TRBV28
ASLAGSYNSPLH
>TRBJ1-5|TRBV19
ASSISGAGNQPQH
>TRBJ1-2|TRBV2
ASIGYGYT
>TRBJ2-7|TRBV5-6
ASSLYAGGPHEQY
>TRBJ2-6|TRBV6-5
ASSYWGAGANVLT
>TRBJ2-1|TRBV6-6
ASTQTLNEQF
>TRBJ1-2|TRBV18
ASSPRGIANYGYT
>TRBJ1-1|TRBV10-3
AIRTGGGTEAF
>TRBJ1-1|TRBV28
ASRSPPGTGTNTEAF
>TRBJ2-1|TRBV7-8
ASSLPDRSSYNEQF
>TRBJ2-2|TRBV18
ASSPVGGENTGELF
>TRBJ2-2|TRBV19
ASSRLVKRTGTGELF
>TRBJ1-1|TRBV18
ASSPQMTEAF
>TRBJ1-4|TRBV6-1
ASSERIASNEKLF
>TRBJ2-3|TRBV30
AWSVLAGGGDTQY
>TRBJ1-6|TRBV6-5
ATKYRGSNSPLH
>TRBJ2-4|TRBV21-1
ASSTTPSEGNIQY
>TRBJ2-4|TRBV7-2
ASSSGVLAKNIQY
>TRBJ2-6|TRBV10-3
AISYSGANVLT
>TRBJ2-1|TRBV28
ASKGGGRDEQF
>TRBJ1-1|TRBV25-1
ASSAQENTEAF